One sample yielded the 31 T cell receptor beta chains listed below, sequenced in a study of T cells in Graves' hyperthyroidism and ophthalmopathy. RNA transcripts were the template for amplifying TCR beta CDR3 regions. During a first-round RT-PCR of the TCR CDR3, the HTBI primer set was used. TCRdb used MiXCR to reprocess the multiplex PCR reads, holding one entry per CDR3 protein. The sample lists approximately 200,000 distinct CDR3 sequences, about a sixth occurring once. What was sequenced was blood. Receptors were obtained from a man in his forties with Graves' hyperthyroidism.

Regarding this clonotype: A much larger clone lies one base from this, so it may be a read error. The rearrangement uses TRBV6-5 and TRBJ1-1; no reliable D call. This CDR3 has 11 amino acids. In germline, CDR1 is MNHEY, CDR2 SVGAGI. The CDR3 DNA reads as TGTGCCAGCAGTTACATGCATGAAGCTCTCTTT. It translates to CASSYMHEALF.

The chain couples TRBV18 to TRBJ1-1; TRBD1 matches at 7 bases. J was trimmed by 3 bases and V by 2 bases; bases with no gene match: 3. The CDR3 consists of 14 residues. Per germline, CDR1 KGHSH and CDR2 LQKENI. CDR3 amino acids: CASSPGTAYTEAFF. CDR3 nucleotides: TGTGCCAGCTCACCAGGGACAGCCTACACTGAAGCTTTCTTT.

The chain couples TRBV9 to TRBJ1-1; weak D call: TRBD1 (6 bases). Germline CDR1 SGDLS, CDR2 YYNGEE. V was clipped by 3 bases and J by 5 bases, with 14 bases between them. The CDR3 has 14 residues. CDR3 sequence (DNA): TGTGCCAGCAGCGCCAGGGGTATGGGAACTGAAGCTTTCTTT. Its translation is CASSARGMGTEAFF.

As regards this clonotype: A junction end diverges from the germline sequence, so it may reflect a read error. CDR3 sequence: CASSQDSGSGSDTQYF. DNA for the CDR3: TGCGCCAGCAGCCAAGATTCGGGATCCGGTTCAGATACGCAGTATTTT. The rearrangement links TRBV7-2 to TRBJ2-3; weak D call: TRBD2 (5 bases). Germline CDR1 and CDR2: SGHTA and FQGNSA. The CDR3 has 16 amino acids.

This clonotype was observed many times. The J gene is TRBJ2-7, the V gene TRBV6-1, with 11 positions matching TRBD2. From germline, CDR1 is MNHNS and CDR2 SASEGT. With 2 bases clipped from V and 4 bases from J, the junction kept 4 bases outside the gene matches. This CDR3 is built from 15 residues. CDR3 amino acids: CASSETSGGAYEQYF. CDR3 nucleotide sequence: TGTGCCAGCAGTGAAACTAGCGGGGGAGCTTACGAGCAGTACTTC.

This clonotype has just a few counts. The CDR3 DNA reads TGCGCCAGCAGCCAAGATAAGGGGACAGTCCAAGAGACCCAGTACTTC. Translating it yields CASSQDKGTVQETQYF. The chain recombines TRBV4-1 with TRBJ2-5; 7 nucleotides align to TRBD1. Germline V gives CDR1 MGHRA, CDR2 YSYEKL. The CDR3 consists of 16 residues. J gave up 1 base and V 0 bases, and 5 bases lay outside the gene matches.

This clonotype was found many times. This chain joins TRBV11-1 and TRBJ2-3; D is possibly TRBD1 or TRBD2 (5 bases each). The V gene lost 0 bases and the J gene lost 1 base, with 14 bases spanning the gap. Germline-derived CDR1 and CDR2 are SGHAT and FQDESV (reference sequence). The CDR3 has 17 residues. CDR3 sequence (DNA): TGTGCCAGCAGCTTAGCCCTTGGGACCGGAGGCACAGATACGCAGTATTTT. Its protein is CASSLALGTGGTDTQYF.

This clonotype was counted at least ten times. CDR3 sequence reads: CASSSPGQINEKLFF. CDR3 nucleotides: TGTGCCAGCAGCTCACCGGGACAGATCAATGAAAAACTGTTTTTT. This sequence joins TRBV7-8 and TRBJ1-4; 7 nucleotides line up with TRBD1. The J segment lost 5 bases and the V segment lost 4 bases, leaving 7 bases of the junction unmatched. The CDR3 totals 15 residues. Germline V gene data show CDR1 as SGHVS and CDR2 as FQNEAQ.

The chain combines TRBV28 with TRBJ1-2; 9 nucleotides agree with TRBD1. Germline-derived CDR1 and CDR2 are MDHEN and SYDVKM. The CDR3 covers 13 residues. The V gene end was trimmed by 5 bases and the J gene end by 11 bases; junction bases not matched to a gene: 9. CDR3 nucleotide sequence: TGTGCCAGCAGTCCCGGGACAGGGACAAATTACACCTTC. Translation: CASSPGTGTNYTF.

CDR3: CASSRLAGSNTGELFF. The CDR3 DNA follows: TGTGCCAGCAGCCGACTAGCGGGGTCGAACACCGGGGAGCTGTTTTTT. J is TRBJ2-2 and V is TRBV7-3; TRBD2 agrees at 11 bases. The germline V gene encodes CDR1 SGHTA and CDR2 FQGTGA. V trimming: 5 bases; J trimming: 0 bases; junction bases outside the gene matches: 2. This CDR3 spans 16 amino acids.

This clonotype was observed a few times. The CDR3 loop reads CASSPDISSTDTQYF. DNA of the CDR3: TGTGCCAGCAGCCCGGACATCTCTAGCACAGATACGCAGTATTTT. The chain uses TRBV14 and TRBJ2-3, with D tentatively TRBD1 (5 bases). V was shortened by 4 bases and J by 0 bases, with 11 bases between the two germline ends. Germline V gene data show CDR1 as SGHDN and CDR2 as FVKESK. This CDR3 has 15 residues.

The chain links TRBV7-8 to TRBJ1-2; 11 bases are a match to TRBD1. V shed 6 bases, J shed 1 base, and the junction held 10 bases outside the gene matches. The CDR3 runs 17 residues. CDR1 is SGHVS, CDR2 FQNEAQ, per germline. The DNA for the CDR3 is TGTGCCAGCAGGAGGACAGGGGGCGTCCACGATAACTATGGCTACACCTTC. Amino acids: CASRRTGGVHDNYGYTF.

The V and J genes are TRBV20-1 and TRBJ1-1; 8 bases are shared with TRBD1. The CDR3 spans 14 residues. V was pared by 0 bases and J by 6 bases, with 6 bases of the junction left unmatched. Looked up from germline, CDR1 is DFQATT and CDR2 is SNEGSKA (reference sequence). CDR3 DNA: TGCAGTGCTAGAGATGGACAGGGTAGGTCTGAAGCTTTCTTT. The encoded protein is CSARDGQGRSEAFF.

This clonotype appeared many times. V gene TRBV24-1 combines with J gene TRBJ2-5; TRBD1 aligns across 9 bases. CDR3 size: 18 residues. V lost 0 bases, J lost 5 bases, and 12 bases stayed unmatched. The germline gives CDR1 KGHDR, CDR2 SFDVKD. CDR3 in amino acids: CATSDLRGHGTGFETQYF. DNA for the CDR3: TGTGCCACCAGTGATTTGAGGGGTCACGGGACAGGGTTCGAGACCCAGTACTTC.

In the case of this clonotype: Given a much more abundant clone one base away, this may be a read error. CDR3 nucleotides: TGTGCCAGCAGCGCTGCACCAGGGACCCAGTACTTC. This sequence encodes CASSAAPGTQYF. The V call is TRBV3-1, the J call TRBJ2-5; D gene uncertain. The CDR3 totals 12 residues. V gave up 5 bases and J gave up 7 bases, with 11 bases separating them. Germline V gene sequence: CDR1 LGHDT, CDR2 YNNKEL (reference sequence).

In nucleotides, the CDR3 is TGCAGTGCTAGAGATAGCGGGGGGGCCCGTAGCTACGAGCAGTACTTC. This gives the protein CSARDSGGARSYEQYF. The chain links TRBV20-1 to TRBJ2-7, with 11 bases fitting TRBD2. With V trimmed by 0 bases and J by 3 bases, 7 bases remained unmatched. The CDR3 is 16 residues long. The germline gives CDR1 DFQATT, CDR2 SNEGSKA (reference sequence).

The V call is TRBV6-2 or TRBV6-3, the J call TRBJ2-1; 10 bases line up with TRBD1. This CDR3 has 21 residues. CDR1 MNHEY and CDR2 SVGEGT come from the germline V gene. V trimming: 0 bases; J trimming: 3 bases; junction bases outside the gene matches: 17. CDR3 sequence (DNA): TGTGCCAGCAGTTACTCCGAGGAGACCGGGGGGACAGGGGCCCTCTACAATGAGCAGTTCTTC. Translating gives CASSYSEETGGTGALYNEQFF.

This clonotype showed up many times. J is TRBJ2-7 and V is TRBV11-2, with TRBD1 matching over 9 bases. The germline gives CDR1 SGHAT, CDR2 FQNNGV. Trimming removed 8 bases from V and 1 base from J; junction bases left unmatched: 18. CDR3 length equals 18 residues. The CDR3 is CASGKRTGERGRSYEQYF. The CDR3 coding sequence is TGTGCCAGCGGGAAGCGGACAGGGGAAAGGGGAAGGTCCTACGAGCAGTACTTC. Complete variable domain (other parts from reference TRBV11-2 and TRBJ2-7): EAGVAQSPRYKIIEKRQSVAFWCNPISGHATLYWYQQILGQGPKLLIQFQNNGVVDDSQLPKDRFSAERLKGVDSTLKIQPAKLEDSAVYLCASGKRTGERGRSYEQYFGPGTRLTVT.

This clonotype came up many times. This chain uses TRBV2 with TRBJ1-1; no clear D. This CDR3 is 13 amino acids long. V was cut by 7 bases and J by 0 bases, with 9 bases left in between. Germline CDR1 SNHLY, CDR2 FYNNEI. The CDR3 spells CASMLGVNTEAFF. The CDR3 nucleotides are TGTGCCAGCATGTTGGGCGTGAACACTGAAGCTTTCTTT.

In its sample, this clonotype was seen many times. The chain employs TRBV7-2 and TRBJ2-3; D is ambiguous. Germline-derived CDR1 and CDR2 are SGHTA and FQGNSA. V was cut by 5 bases and J by 0 bases, with 21 bases left in between. The CDR3 contains 18 residues. CDR3 amino acids: CASSPTPEWGASTDTQYF. DNA for the CDR3: TGTGCCAGCAGCCCGACCCCCGAGTGGGGTGCTAGCACAGATACGCAGTATTTT.

This clonotype has at least ten counts. Its ends do not fully match the called genes, so a read error is possible. The gene calls are TRBV12-3 or TRBV12-4 and TRBJ1-1; D remains unclear. The CDR3 runs to 15 residues. The CDR3 here is CASGLTSWGNTEAFF. The CDR3 DNA follows: TGTGCCAGCGGTTTGACGTCCTGGGGAAACACTGAAGCTTTCTTT.

This clonotype showed up just a few times. The junction departs from germline at one end; a sequencing error may be responsible. The V call is TRBV11-3, the J call TRBJ2-1; TRBD2 aligns across 8 bases. Germline V lookup: CDR1 SGHNT, CDR2 YENEEA. The CDR3 has 13 residues. The CDR3 is CVSSLDVAGEQFF. The CDR3 DNA sequence: TGTGTCAGCAGCTTAGATGTAGCGGGGGAGCAGTTCTTC.

At least ten counts were recorded for this clonotype. This chain uses TRBV7-9 with TRBJ2-1; D possibly uses TRBD1 or TRBD2 (5 bases each). Germline values: CDR1 SEHNR, CDR2 FQNEAQ (reference sequence). Trimming left V 4 bases short and J 4 bases short, with 17 bases between. The CDR3 spans 16 residues. The chain's CDR3 is CASSSPLGVQYNEQFF. The CDR3 coding sequence is TGTGCCAGCAGCTCCCCGTTGGGGGTACAGTACAATGAGCAGTTCTTC. Drawing the rest from reference TRBV7-9 and TRBJ2-1, the complete variable domain is DTGVSQNPRHKITKRGQNVTFRCDPISEHNRLYWYRQTLGQGPEFLTYFQNEAQLEKSRLLSDRFSAERPKGSFSTLEIQRTEQGDSAMYLCASSSPLGVQYNEQFFGPGTRLTVL.

The sample holds many counts of this clonotype. J is TRBJ1-2 and V is TRBV30; maybe TRBD1 (6 bases). Trimming took 3 bases from V and 4 from J, leaving 18 bases between them. The germline CDR1 and CDR2 sequences are GTSNPN and SVGIG (reference sequence). The CDR3 sequence is 15 residues long. The CDR3 is CAWSPGIRQAYGYTF. The CDR3 DNA is TGTGCCTGGAGCCCAGGGATCCGACAGGCCTATGGCTACACCTTC.

A few counts support this clonotype. The chain has TRBV5-5 and TRBJ2-1; 9 nucleotides agree with TRBD1. From germline, CDR1 is SGHKS and CDR2 YYEKEE (reference sequence). After removal of 4 bases from V and 6 bases from J, the junction contained 2 bases not matched to a gene. This CDR3 has 13 residues. The CDR3 is CASSPDRGNEQFF. The CDR3 nucleotides read TGTGCCAGCAGCCCGGACAGGGGCAATGAGCAGTTCTTC. Variable domain in full (rest from reference TRBV5-5 and TRBJ2-1): DAGVTQSPTHLIKTRGQQVTLRCSPISGHKSVSWYQQVLGQGPQFIFQYYEKEERGRGNFPDRFSARQFPNYSSELNVNALLLGDSALYLCASSPDRGNEQFFGPGTRLTVL.

This clonotype has a count of ten or more. The chain combines TRBV24-1 with TRBJ1-2; a weak D match, TRBD1 (5 bases). Germline lookup yields CDR1 KGHDR and CDR2 SFDVKD. With 5 bases removed from V and 4 bases from J, the gap between germline ends came to 10 bases. The CDR3 is 13 residues long. CDR3 in amino acids: CATSGETAYGYTF. For the CDR3, the DNA is TGTGCCACCAGTGGCGAGACAGCCTATGGCTACACCTTC.

Ten or more counts support this clonotype. V is TRBV3-1 and J is TRBJ1-2; D possibly corresponds to TRBD1 (5 bases). The V and J ends lost 2 bases and 4 bases respectively, with 11 bases between them. CDR1 and CDR2 from the germline V gene are LGHDT and YNNKEL (reference sequence). CDR3 length: 14 residues. The CDR3 sequence is CASSQIDRLYGYTF. The CDR3 DNA follows: TGTGCCAGCAGCCAAATCGACAGACTCTATGGCTACACCTTC.

This clonotype was recorded only once. V usage is TRBV12-3 or TRBV12-4 and J usage is TRBJ2-3; 15 bases map to TRBD2. Unmatched junction bases numbered 15, after V lost 6 bases and J lost 5 bases. The CDR3 runs to 19 residues. Written as DNA, the CDR3 is TGTGCCAGCAGCCGAGTCCCGCCCGGACTAGCGGGGGGGCAAGATACGCAGTATTTT. It is translated as CASSRVPPGLAGGQDTQYF.

The chain recombines TRBV6-1 with TRBJ2-5; 10 bases align to TRBD1. With 8 bases clipped from V and 4 bases from J, the junction kept 10 bases outside the gene matches. Per the germline V gene, CDR1 is MNHNS and CDR2 is SASEGT. This CDR3 has 15 amino acids. The CDR3 region is CASWSRDRGLETQYF. The CDR3 region has the DNA TGTGCCAGCTGGAGTCGGGACAGGGGTTTAGAGACCCAGTACTTC.

V gene TRBV10-2 combines with J gene TRBJ1-5; D is possibly TRBD1 (5 bases). CDR3 size: 14 residues. With 7 bases removed from V and 1 base from J, the gap between germline ends came to 11 bases. CDR1 and CDR2 from the germline V gene are WSHSY and SAAADI. The CDR3 bases are TGCGCCAGCAAAAGGGGAGGAAGCAATCAGCCCCAGCATTTT. Translating gives CASKRGGSNQPQHF.

This clonotype was counted many times. The CDR3 here is CASSLVSGTEAFF. CDR3 sequence (DNA): TGTGCCAGCAGCTTAGTGAGTGGGACTGAAGCTTTCTTT. This chain uses TRBV7-8 with TRBJ1-1; D is unclear. Germline CDR1 SGHVS, CDR2 FQNEAQ. The CDR3 length is 13 residues. V was cut by 1 base and J by 5 bases, with 8 bases left in between.